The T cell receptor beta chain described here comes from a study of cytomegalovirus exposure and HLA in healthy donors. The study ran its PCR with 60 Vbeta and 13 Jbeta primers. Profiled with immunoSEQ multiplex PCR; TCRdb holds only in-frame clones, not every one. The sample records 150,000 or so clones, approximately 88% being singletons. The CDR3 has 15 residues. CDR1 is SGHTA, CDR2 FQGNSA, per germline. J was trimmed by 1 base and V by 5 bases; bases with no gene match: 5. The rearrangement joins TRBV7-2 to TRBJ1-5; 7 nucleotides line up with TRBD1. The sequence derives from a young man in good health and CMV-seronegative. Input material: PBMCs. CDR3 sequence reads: CASSPVTGSNQPQHF. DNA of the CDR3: TGTGCCAGCAGCCCCGTGACAGGGAGCAATCAGCCCCAGCATTTT.